The 27 T cell receptor beta chains given below trace back to one sample, sequenced in a study of T cells in Graves' hyperthyroidism and ophthalmopathy (dated by TCRdb to between 2018 and 2020). Library prep was done by multiplex PCR. Sequencing relied on an Illumina HiSeq 2000. Amplification of TCR beta CDR3 regions was carried out from RNA transcripts. For the first round of RT-PCR on the TCR CDR3, the HTBI primer set was used together with the Qiagen OneStep RT-PCR kit. The raw public reads went through TCRdb reprocessing: fastp at Q25, MiXCR clone calling, in-frame beta chains kept. CDR3 protein duplicates are merged, each entry listing the most common genes and DNA. Within this sample are about 300,000 distinct CDR3 sequences, with roughly 14% of them counted one time only. The ten largest account for roughly 8.5% of the sample. The specimen was blood. The receptors were sampled from a woman aged 30 to 39 with Graves' hyperthyroidism that later progressed to Graves' ophthalmopathy.

The V call is TRBV24-1, the J call TRBJ2-1, with a tentative D call TRBD1 (6 bases). Germline V CDR1 and CDR2: KGHDR, SFDVKD. V gave up 0 bases and J gave up 6 bases, with 11 bases separating them. CDR3 length: 15 amino acids. This CDR3 is CATSDLGDTTNEQFF. In nucleotides, the CDR3 is TGTGCCACCAGTGATTTGGGGGACACCACCAATGAGCAGTTCTTC.

The V gene is TRBV5-5, the J gene TRBJ1-4, with D maybe TRBD1 (6 bases). Germline V CDR1 and CDR2: SGHKS, YYEKEE (reference sequence). This CDR3 has 18 amino acids. V gave up 0 bases and J gave up 2 bases, with 17 bases separating them. The CDR3: CASSLALTGSGTNEKLFF. Written as DNA, the CDR3 is TGTGCCAGCAGCTTGGCCCTTACAGGGTCAGGGACTAATGAAAAACTGTTTTTT.

This clonotype was recorded at least ten times. This rearrangement joins TRBV12-3 or TRBV12-4 to TRBJ2-2; 11 nucleotides line up with TRBD2. This CDR3 is built from 15 residues. J gave up 1 base and V 6 bases, and 1 base lay outside the gene matches. The CDR3 bases are TGTGCCAGCAGAACTAGCGGGAGGAACACCGGGGAGCTGTTTTTT. It specifies CASRTSGRNTGELFF.

This clonotype was picked up many times. V usage is TRBV6-1 and J usage is TRBJ1-6; tentatively, D is TRBD1 (6 bases). Trimming stripped 3 bases from V and 4 bases from J, with 10 bases between. This CDR3 has 15 amino acids. The germline V gene encodes CDR1 MNHNS and CDR2 SASEGT. CDR3 bases: TGTGCCAGCAGTGACCGGACAGATTATAATTCACCCCTCCACTTT. This gives the protein CASSDRTDYNSPLHF.

This chain joins TRBV20-1 and TRBJ2-3; 7 bases match TRBD2. J was trimmed by 5 bases and V by 6 bases; bases with no gene match: 5. Looked up from germline, CDR1 is DFQATT and CDR2 is SNEGSKA (reference sequence). This CDR3 is 12 amino acids long. The CDR3 is CSALRELDTQYF. The CDR3 coding sequence is TGCAGTGCGTTGCGGGAGTTAGATACGCAGTATTTT.

Ten or more counts support this clonotype. This chain connects TRBV9 to TRBJ2-7, with D perhaps matching TRBD2 (6 bases). Germline CDR1 and CDR2: SGDLS and YYNGEE. The V end was cut by 0 bases, the J end by 2 bases, with 12 bases between. There are 15 residues in the CDR3. Here the CDR3 reads CASSVEEGLPYEQYF. Here the CDR3 DNA reads TGTGCCAGCAGCGTAGAGGAGGGCTTACCCTACGAGCAGTACTTC.

Ten or more counts support this clonotype. The rearrangement joins TRBV24-1 to TRBJ2-3, with D unclear. Trimming pared 3 bases from V and 6 bases from J, leaving 9 bases between. Germline V gene sequence: CDR1 KGHDR, CDR2 SFDVKD. The CDR3 extends over 13 amino acids. CDR3 loop: CATSDPSTDTQYF. As DNA, the CDR3 is TGTGCCACCAGTGATCCCTCTACCGATACGCAGTATTTT.

In its sample, this clonotype was seen many times. J is TRBJ2-5 and V is TRBV6-1; D is perhaps TRBD2 (5 bases). The V gene lost 6 bases and the J gene lost 0 bases, with 14 bases spanning the gap. The CDR3 extends over 15 amino acids. The germline CDR1 and CDR2 sequences are MNHNS and SASEGT. CDR3 protein: CASSDGVRYQETQYF. In nucleotides, the CDR3 is TGTGCCAGCAGCGACGGGGTGCGGTACCAAGAGACCCAGTACTTC.

The chain couples TRBV6-1 to TRBJ2-7; TRBD2 agrees at 10 bases. Germline assignment: CDR1 MNHNS and CDR2 SASEGT. The J segment lost 0 bases and the V segment lost 4 bases, leaving 6 bases of the junction unmatched. This CDR3 is built from 16 residues. The CDR3 is CASSGTSGTTSYEQYF. Here the CDR3 DNA reads TGTGCCAGCAGTGGGACTAGCGGAACCACCTCCTACGAGCAGTACTTC.

This clonotype was observed a handful of times. A much larger clone lies one base from this, so it may be a read error. The chain recombines TRBV18 with TRBJ2-3, with 7 bases matching TRBD2. The CDR3 spans 15 residues. Germline-derived CDR1 and CDR2 are KGHSH and LQKENI. CDR3 bases: TGTGCCAGCTCACCGAGCGGGACGATCACAGATATGCAGTATTTT. Translating gives CASSPSGTITDMQYF.

This clonotype has a count of ten or more. The genes are TRBV10-3 and TRBJ2-1; the match to TRBD1 covers 9 bases. Germline values: CDR1 ENHRY, CDR2 SYGVKD. This CDR3 has 13 amino acids. V lost 11 bases to trimming and J lost 4 bases; unmatched junction nucleotides: 6. CDR3 region: CASTGGVYNEQFF. The CDR3 bases are TGTGCCTCGACAGGGGGTGTTTACAATGAGCAGTTCTTC.

This clonotype was counted many times. This CDR3 is CASSYIGRNNQPQHF. The CDR3 nucleotides read TGTGCCAGCAGTTACATCGGGCGGAACAATCAGCCCCAGCATTTT. This chain links TRBV6-2 or TRBV6-3 with TRBJ1-5; D is undetermined. Trimming cost V 2 bases and J 3 bases, with 11 bases left between them. This CDR3 contains 15 residues. Germline V gene lookup returns CDR1 MNHEY and CDR2 SVGEGT.

This chain uses TRBV7-9 with TRBJ1-1; D is uncertain. Germline CDR1 is SEHNR and CDR2 is FQNEAQ (reference sequence). V was pared by 3 bases and J by 1 base, with 9 bases between. This CDR3 has 14 residues. The CDR3 protein is CASSLRHANTEAFF. CDR3 in DNA: TGTGCCAGCAGCTTGAGGCACGCGAACACTGAAGCTTTCTTT.

This clonotype came up many times. The V and J genes are TRBV28 and TRBJ1-2; 7 bases are shared with TRBD1. The length of the CDR3 is 14 residues. V shed 6 bases and J 8 bases; nucleotides not matched to a gene: 12. In germline, CDR1 is MDHEN, CDR2 SYDVKM. CDR3 DNA: TGTGCCAGCAGCCCTAGGAGGGGGCCAGACGGCTACACCTTC. Residues: CASSPRRGPDGYTF.

This clonotype was counted a few times. The V and J genes are TRBV10-3 and TRBJ1-4; no definite D call. Germline CDR1 is ENHRY and CDR2 is SYGVKD. With 6 bases removed from V and 8 bases from J, the gap between germline ends came to 13 bases. This CDR3 has 13 residues. The CDR3 sequence is CAIRPQAGEKLFF. As DNA, the CDR3 is TGTGCCATCAGGCCCCAGGCCGGGGAAAAACTGTTTTTT.

J is TRBJ2-3 and V is TRBV11-1, with TRBD2 as a possible D gene (6 bases). The CDR3 loop spans 15 amino acids. Germline V gene lookup returns CDR1 SGHAT and CDR2 FQDESV (reference sequence). Trimming pared 6 bases from V and 1 base from J, leaving 14 bases between. The CDR3 loop is CASSLNGRGTDTQYF. The CDR3 DNA reads TGTGCCAGCAGTCTTAACGGGAGAGGCACAGATACGCAGTATTTT.

This clonotype was observed at least ten times. This chain connects TRBV29-1 to TRBJ2-3, with TRBD2 identical over 13 bases. Germline V gives CDR1 SQVTM, CDR2 ANQGSEA. V was pared by 0 bases and J by 2 bases, with 23 bases of the junction left unmatched. The CDR3 has 23 amino acids. This chain's CDR3 is CSVEDLKREGTGTSGNPTDTQYF. The CDR3 nucleotides are TGCAGCGTTGAAGATCTCAAAAGGGAGGGAACCGGGACTAGCGGGAATCCCACAGATACGCAGTATTTT.

This clonotype was seen a few times. V gene TRBV14 combines with J gene TRBJ2-1; unclear D gene. This CDR3 comprises 14 residues. Germline V gene sequence: CDR1 SGHDN, CDR2 FVKESK. V lost 4 bases and J 7 bases, leaving 14 bases between the germline ends. Here the CDR3 DNA reads TGTGCCAGCAGCCCGCTAGACCTGTTTAATGAGCAGTTCTTC. It is translated as CASSPLDLFNEQFF. Drawing the rest from reference TRBV14 and TRBJ2-1, the complete variable domain is EAGVTQFPSHSVIEKGQTVTLRCDPISGHDNLYWYRRVMGKEIKFLLHFVKESKQDESGMPNNRFLAERTGGTYSTLKVQPAELEDSGVYFCASSPLDLFNEQFFGPGTRLTVL.

The V call is TRBV2, the J call TRBJ2-2; 8 bases align to TRBD2. CDR3 length equals 15 residues. The junction had 9 bases not matched to a gene; V was cut back by 5 bases and J by 7 bases. Germline V gene lookup returns CDR1 SNHLY and CDR2 FYNNEI. DNA for the CDR3: TGTGCCAGCAGTCGGACCACCCGGGGGGGCGGGGAGCTGTTTTTT. Its protein product is CASSRTTRGGGELFF.

This clonotype was observed at least ten times. This rearrangement joins TRBV18 to TRBJ2-7; a weak D match, TRBD2 (6 bases). Germline lookup yields CDR1 KGHSH and CDR2 LQKENI. The ends were cut back, 0 bases at V and 2 bases at J, with 11 bases in the middle. The CDR3 covers 15 residues. CDR3 region: CASSPPGGGAYEQYF. CDR3 bases: TGTGCCAGCTCACCACCGGGGGGAGGTGCCTACGAGCAGTACTTC.

The rearrangement uses TRBV19 and TRBJ2-6, with 7 positions matching TRBD1. Unmatched junction bases numbered 3, after V lost 8 bases and J lost 2 bases. The CDR3 contains 14 residues. Germline CDR1 is LNHDA and CDR2 is SQIVND (reference sequence). Here the CDR3 reads CASYQGAGANVLTF. The DNA of the CDR3 is TGTGCCAGTTATCAGGGGGCTGGGGCCAACGTCCTGACTTTC. The full variable domain, in which reference TRBV19 and TRBJ2-6 provide the parts outside the CDR3, is DGGITQSPKYLFRKEGQNVTLSCEQNLNHDAMYWYRQDPGQGLRLIYYSQIVNDFQKGDIAEGYSVSREKKESFPLTVTSAQKNPTAFYLCASYQGAGANVLTFGAGSRLTVL.

Ten or more counts support this clonotype. The genes are TRBV27 and TRBJ2-5; D call uncertain. CDR1 and CDR2 (germline): MNHEY, SMNVEV (reference sequence). This CDR3 is 11 amino acids long. The ends were cut back, 8 bases at V and 8 bases at J, with 12 bases in the middle. CDR3 sequence: CASGSGRTQYF. In nucleotides, the CDR3 is TGTGCCAGCGGCTCCGGTCGCACCCAGTACTTC.

This clonotype was seen ten or more times. The rearrangement links TRBV20-1 to TRBJ1-1; D is unclear. V gave up 4 bases and J gave up 1 base, with 7 bases separating them. The CDR3 contains 12 residues. From germline, CDR1 is DFQATT and CDR2 SNEGSKA (reference sequence). CDR3 region: CSAMVKNTEAFF. Written as DNA, the CDR3 is TGCAGTGCTATGGTGAAGAACACTGAAGCTTTCTTT.

This clonotype has only a few counts. The chain recombines TRBV9 with TRBJ2-2; D unclear. CDR3 length: 17 residues. Germline values: CDR1 SGDLS, CDR2 YYNGEE. Trimming removed 2 bases from V and 2 bases from J, with 16 bases in between. The CDR3 region has the DNA TGTGCCAGCAGCGTCCCGTTCAAGGTCGGAAACACCGGGGAGCTGTTTTTT. The encoded protein is CASSVPFKVGNTGELFF.

In its sample, this clonotype was seen many times. V gene TRBV19 combines with J gene TRBJ2-3; D unclear. Germline V gives CDR1 LNHDA, CDR2 SQIVND (reference sequence). Trimming removed 6 bases from V and 4 bases from J, with 17 bases in between. This CDR3 region has 15 residues. The CDR3, as DNA: TGTGCCAGTAGCCCCGGGCCCTCAATGGCAGATACGCAGTATTTT. Translated: CASSPGPSMADTQYF.

In its sample, this clonotype was seen many times. The chain is built from TRBV20-1 and TRBJ1-4, with D unclear. The ends were cut back, 3 bases at V and 5 bases at J, with 10 bases in the middle. This CDR3 spans 13 amino acids. Germline CDR1 reads DFQATT; CDR2 reads SNEGSKA (reference sequence). The CDR3 region has the DNA TGCAGTGCTAGTGCGCAGACAAATGAAAAACTGTTTTTT. Amino acids: CSASAQTNEKLFF.

This clonotype was observed a handful of times. The genes are TRBV19 and TRBJ1-2; D ambiguous. The V end was cut by 1 base, the J end by 5 bases, with 11 bases between. From germline, CDR1 is LNHDA and CDR2 SQIVND (reference sequence). CDR3 length: 14 residues. CDR3 sequence reads: CASSIVGVGYGYTF. The CDR3 nucleotides are TGTGCCAGTAGTATAGTGGGTGTGGGGTATGGCTACACCTTC.